Listed below are T cell receptor beta chains from one sample, sequenced in a study of cytomegalovirus exposure and HLA in healthy donors. Generated by immunoSEQ multiplex PCR, the TCRdb table keeps only in-frame clones and is missing some. This sample has 150,000 to 200,000 clones; 82% occur once, and the top ten carry about 0.5%. The material sequenced was PBMCs. The receptors stem from a woman between 45 and 65 years old in good health and CMV-seronegative. CDR3s include the opening cysteine and the closing phenylalanine or tryptophan.

v_call cdr3_aa
TRBV9 CASSVGPLTDTQYF
TRBV29-1 CSGTENYGYTF
TRBV5-1 CASSLQGSSFEQYF
TRBV18 CASSPSSGTGEAELFF
TRBV5-4 CASSAATSGRADTQYF
TRBV30 CAWSGRGGGNTIYF
TRBV6-5 CASSYSAGLHEQYF
TRBV29-1 CSLGQGGWTDTQYF
TRBV9 CASSAGLAGGGYEQYF
TRBV2 CASRRNRGVNTEAFF
TRBV5-1 CASSLTSSGDTGELFF
TRBV5-1 CASSIAGDQETQYF
TRBV28 CASRTQGAGYTF
TRBV5-1 CASSSGASGRETQYF
TRBV7-9 CASSSTDSNEKLFF
TRBV5-4 CASSFLSGVTDTQYF
TRBV27 CASQSGGGYEQYF
TRBV29-1 CSVDSGSTDTQYF
TRBV19 CASSILAGGTGELFF
TRBV28 CASRQTGTGFSEQYF
TRBV18 CASSPPPGLGTDTQYF
TRBV11-3 CASSYSGGPQQYF
TRBV9 CASSLNPGQAQETQYF
TRBV4-1 CASSASGGATTDTQYF
TRBV5-1 CASSSSVASGDETQYF
TRBV6-5 CASSRQRGPYEQYF
TRBV27 CASSFTVGELFF
TRBV27 CASSWGQGSGAQYF
TRBV7-3 CASSLSGQVTDTQYF
TRBV7-2 CASSSSQVTWGNTIYF
TRBV28 CATTDRVNYGYTF
TRBV7-9 CASNEGLLNTEAFF
TRBV19 CASSLQIFSYEQYF
TRBV12-5 CASGVGDSNTGELFF
TRBV7-8 CASSIDRGAYEQYF
TRBV5-1 CASSSQPTGGRSTDTQYF
TRBV15 CATNRGNNEQFF
TRBV2 CASIERQGGRAYEQYF
TRBV18 CASSPKGAPREGYTF
TRBV7-9 CSSSLAGQGINQPQHF
TRBV12-2 CASRLDHRFSF
TRBV6-4 CASSSQGGDNEQFF
TRBV4-2 CASSLLGGFKDTQYF
TRBV2 CASSVFVAANYGYTF
TRBV4-1 CASSQVQGETQYF
TRBV5-8 CASSGLDSYSGNTIYF
TRBV6-5 CASKYQGATDTEAFF
TRBV6-6 CASSTGTGEVNYGYTF
TRBV10-3 CAIGMSGRAIEQYF
TRBV6-6 CASTESGANVLTF
TRBV5-4 CASSLGRGGRAVETQYF
TRBV4-1 CASSQAGQTYGYTF
TRBV5-1 CASSLGSFRVEEQYF